These 10 T cell receptor beta chains came from one sample sequenced in a study of T-cell reconstitution after alpha-beta-depleted transplantation in children. Unique molecular identifiers were incorporated into the prepared TCRbeta library. Each CDR3 protein is one row after TCRdb ran MiXCR on the PCR reads. Counted here are a few hundred thousand distinct CDR3 sequences, 27% occurring once; the ten biggest clones make up approximately 33%. This sample comprised PBMCs, obtained before TCRalphabeta/CD19-depleted stem cell transplant. All receptors come from a boy younger than two with Wiskott-Aldrich syndrome, due to receive a stem cell transplant.

The chain links TRBV5-1 to TRBJ1-2, with D tentatively TRBD1 (6 bases). Trimming removed 0 bases at V and 5 bases at J, with 14 bases between. The length of the CDR3 is 15 residues. Germline CDR1 is SGHRS and CDR2 is YFSETQ. CDR3 sequence reads: CASSLDSRGLYGYTF. CDR3 DNA: TGCGCCAGCAGCTTGGATTCCAGGGGCTTGTATGGCTACACCTTC.

The genes are TRBV4-1 and TRBJ2-1, with 8 bases that match TRBD2. V was pared by 0 bases and J by 10 bases, with 14 bases of the junction left unmatched. Germline loops: CDR1 MGHRA, CDR2 YSYEKL. CDR3 length equals 17 residues. CDR3 nucleotides: TGCGCCAGCAGCCAAGACTCAGCGGGAGCCTGGTTGGGAGAGCAGTTCTTC. Translating it yields CASSQDSAGAWLGEQFF.

The CDR3 reads CSAETQGYNEQFF. DNA of the CDR3: TGCAGTGCCGAGACGCAGGGCTACAATGAGCAGTTCTTC. V gene TRBV20-1 combines with J gene TRBJ2-1, with TRBD1 as a possible D gene (5 bases). The CDR3 contains 13 residues. Germline CDR1 reads DFQATT; CDR2 reads SNEGSKA (reference sequence). V lost 6 bases and J 3 bases, leaving 12 bases between the germline ends.

There are a few counts of this clonotype. The V gene is TRBV5-1, the J gene TRBJ2-3; possible D gene TRBD1, 5 bases. The CDR3 contains 16 residues. Germline CDR1 is SGHRS and CDR2 is YFSETQ. V was cut by 4 bases and J by 3 bases, with 18 bases left in between. The CDR3 region is CASSDLRGRVTDTQYF. The CDR3 DNA is TGCGCCAGCAGCGACCTAAGGGGTCGGGTAACAGATACGCAGTATTTT.

This rearrangement joins TRBV15 to TRBJ1-4, with a possible D match to TRBD1 (5 bases). The V gene lost 5 bases and the J gene lost 7 bases, with 11 bases spanning the gap. This CDR3 spans 13 amino acids. Germline assignment: CDR1 LNHNV and CDR2 YYDKDF (reference sequence). CDR3 protein: CATSSGRSEKLFF. Written as DNA, the CDR3 is TGTGCCACCAGCTCGGGGCGGAGTGAAAAACTGTTTTTT. Full variable domain (rest looked up from reference TRBV15 and TRBJ1-4): DAMVIQNPRYQVTQFGKPVTLSCSQTLNHNVMYWYQQKSSQAPKLLFHYYDKDFNNEADTPDNFQSRRPNTSFCFLDIRSPGLGDTAMYLCATSSGRSEKLFFGSGTQLSVL.

As regards this clonotype: One junction end disagrees with the germline gene, perhaps due to a read error. The chain has TRBV5-1 and TRBJ2-6; 9 bases fit TRBD1. This CDR3 has 19 residues. From germline, CDR1 is SGHRS and CDR2 YFSETQ. The CDR3 protein is CASSSTHRDRVPGANALTF. For the CDR3, the DNA is TGCGCCAGCAGCTCCACACACCGGGACAGGGTCCCTGGGGCCAACGCCCTGACTTTC.

The V gene is TRBV28, the J gene TRBJ2-4; the D is unclear. Trimming shortened V by 7 bases and J by 7 bases, and 8 bases separated the two germline ends. From germline, CDR1 is MDHEN and CDR2 SYDVKM. The CDR3 runs to 11 residues. The CDR3 here is CASINGNIQYF. Written as DNA, the CDR3 is TGTGCCAGCATAAACGGCAACATTCAGTACTTC.

The chain joins TRBV30 to TRBJ2-7; 10 nucleotides agree with TRBD2. The V segment lost 2 bases and the J segment 0 bases; nucleotides outside the gene matches: 7. The CDR3 spans 16 residues. Germline lookup yields CDR1 GTSNPN and CDR2 SVGIG (reference sequence). The CDR3 nucleotides are TGTGCCTGGAGTTTCCAAGGACTAGCGGACTCCTACGAGCAGTACTTC. Its translation: CAWSFQGLADSYEQYF.

The chain employs TRBV5-5 and TRBJ1-1, with TRBD1 as a possible D gene (5 bases). Trimming stripped 4 bases from V and 6 bases from J, with 13 bases between. Germline V gene sequence: CDR1 SGHKS, CDR2 YYEKEE (reference sequence). This CDR3 has 13 residues. CDR3 region: CASSRRLGAEAFF. CDR3 DNA sequence: TGTGCCAGCAGCCGAAGGTTGGGGGCTGAAGCTTTCTTT.

This clonotype occurred a few times. The genes are TRBV29-1 and TRBJ2-1; D is unresolved. This CDR3 is built from 13 residues. Trimming stripped 4 bases from V and 4 bases from J, with 11 bases between. Germline CDR1 is SQVTM and CDR2 is ANQGSEA. DNA for the CDR3: TGCAGCGTTGTAGCAGCTAGTTACAATGAGCAGTTCTTC. It codes for CSVVAASYNEQFF.